These T cell receptor beta chains were read from a single sample in a study of cytomegalovirus exposure and HLA in healthy donors. Repertoires were generated with immunoSEQ multiplex PCR, while TCRdb's copy carries only in-frame clones and drops some. There are roughly 110,000 clones in the sample; 77% occur only once, and approximately 11% lies in the top ten. Material: PBMCs. All receptors come from a middle-aged man in good health and CMV-seropositive. Both conserved end residues are part of each CDR3. A D gene is named only where the DNA matches it firmly. The size of a clone is reported for some rows only, either as once, few or many, or as a class for expanded clones.

clone_size,j_call,v_call,d_call,cdr3_nt,cdr3_aa
NA,TRBJ2-5,TRBV4-1,TRBD1,TGCGCCAGCAGCCTCAGACAGGGCCAAGAGACCCAGTACTTC,CASSLRQGQETQYF
NA,TRBJ2-2,TRBV5-4,TRBD1,TGTGCCAGCAGCTTGCCGGGACAGGGGGGGACCGGGGAGCTGTTTTTT,CASSLPGQGGTGELFF
few,TRBJ1-1,TRBV5-4,TRBD1,TGTGCCAGCAGCGAGGGACAGGGAAAAACTGAAGCTTTCTTT,CASSEGQGKTEAFF
once,TRBJ1-4,TRBV7-7,NA,TGTGCTAGCAGCTTAGGTGCGGGTAGTAATGAAAAACTGTTTTTT,CASSLGAGSNEKLFF
few,TRBJ2-6,TRBV28,NA,TGTGCCAGCAACCCGTCCAGGGGTGCTGGGGCCAACGTCCTGACTTTC,CASNPSRGAGANVLTF
NA,TRBJ2-1,TRBV11-3,TRBD2,TGTGCCAGCAGCTTAACTAGCGGGGCCTACAATGAGCAGTTCTTC,CASSLTSGAYNEQFF
NA,TRBJ1-4,TRBV19,NA,TGTGCCAGTAGTATAGTTCTGTTTGAAAAACTGTTTTTT,CASSIVLFEKLFF
once,TRBJ2-7,TRBV18,NA,TGTGCCAGCTCACCCCCGTGGGCGAAGGAGCAGTACTTC,CASSPPWAKEQYF
NA,TRBJ1-6,TRBV18,NA,TGTGCCAGCTCATCATTGGACAGCAATAATTCACCCCTCCACTTT,CASSSLDSNNSPLHF
few,TRBJ2-7,TRBV25-1,NA,TGTGCCAGCAGTGAAGGTGAAGGGGACGAGCAGTACTTC,CASSEGEGDEQYF
NA,TRBJ1-4,TRBV7-2,NA,TGTGCCAGCAGCTTAGCATTTCAGGGCTGGGGGCGAGGTGAAAAACTGTTTTTT,CASSLAFQGWGRGEKLFF
few,TRBJ2-6,TRBV4-3,TRBD1,TGCGCCAGCAGCCAAGAAGGGGGCAGCCACTCTGGGGCCAACGTCCTGACTTTC,CASSQEGGSHSGANVLTF
NA,TRBJ1-4,TRBV19,TRBD1,TGTGCCAGTAGAGACAGGGGGCGAATTGAAAAACTGTTTTTT,CASRDRGRIEKLFF
NA,TRBJ2-7,TRBV19,TRBD1,TGTGCCAGTAGTCCATTGGGACAGAACTACGAGCAGTACTTC,CASSPLGQNYEQYF
NA,TRBJ1-6,TRBV28,NA,TGTGCCACCCAGGGACACGATAATTCACCCCTCCACTTT,CATQGHDNSPLHF
NA,TRBJ1-5,TRBV19,NA,TGTGCCAGTAGTCCAGGGGTCCAGCAGCCCCAGCATTTT,CASSPGVQQPQHF
NA,TRBJ2-3,TRBV5-8,NA,TGTGCCAGCAGTCAGGAGGAGACAGATACGCAGTATTTT,CASSQEETDTQYF
NA,TRBJ2-1,TRBV15,TRBD2,TGTGCCACCAGCACCCAAGGTCTAGCGGGGAACAATGAGCAGTTCTTC,CATSTQGLAGNNEQFF
NA,TRBJ2-7,TRBV6-1,NA,TGTGCCAGCAGTGGATATGGGGCCCTTAACCTCGCCTACGAGCAGTACTTC,CASSGYGALNLAYEQYF
NA,TRBJ2-5,TRBV7-7,NA,TGTGCTAGCAGCAGGGACATCCAAGAGACCCAGTACTTC,CASSRDIQETQYF
NA,TRBJ2-1,TRBV10-3,TRBD2,TGTGCCATCAGCCCCCGGGGAGCGGGGGACAATGAGCAGTTCTTC,CAISPRGAGDNEQFF
few,TRBJ1-1,TRBV28,NA,TGTGCCATCACGGGGAGTATGAGGATGAACACTGAAGCTTTCTTT,CAITGSMRMNTEAFF
NA,TRBJ2-3,TRBV6-4,NA,TGTGCCAGCAGCCCCGAAGGCCGAGGTGTTACGCAGTATTTT,CASSPEGRGVTQYF
medium-sized,TRBJ2-6,TRBV28,TRBD1,TGTGCCAGCAGGGAACAGGGGGCATCTGGGGCCAACGTCCTGACTTTC,CASREQGASGANVLTF
NA,TRBJ1-5,TRBV19,NA,TGTGCCAGTAGGAGGAGGGGTGGCAATCAGCCCCAGCATTTT,CASRRRGGNQPQHF
NA,TRBJ1-4,TRBV28,TRBD1,TGTGCCAGCAGGGCTCAGGGGGCGCGCGGAAAACTGTTTTTT,CASRAQGARGKLFF
few,TRBJ1-5,TRBV19,TRBD1,TGTGCCAGTAGTAATCTACAGGGGGGATTAAATCAGCCCCAGCATTTT,CASSNLQGGLNQPQHF